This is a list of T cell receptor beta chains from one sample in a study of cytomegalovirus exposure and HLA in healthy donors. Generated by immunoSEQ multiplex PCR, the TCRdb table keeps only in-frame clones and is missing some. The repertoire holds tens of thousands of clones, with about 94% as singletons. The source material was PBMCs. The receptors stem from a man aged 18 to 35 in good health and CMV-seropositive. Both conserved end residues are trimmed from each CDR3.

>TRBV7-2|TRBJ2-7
ASSLARELYEQY
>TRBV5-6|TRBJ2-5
ASRRGSGDETQY
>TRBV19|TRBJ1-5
ASSIGSRGGDQPQH
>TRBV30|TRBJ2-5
AWSVLSPGQSMETQY
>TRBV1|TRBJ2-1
TSSRERERISYNEQF
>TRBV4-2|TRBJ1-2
ASSQDDRPNYGYT
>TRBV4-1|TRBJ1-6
ASSRGDPAGSYNSPLH
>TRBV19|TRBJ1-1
ASSMKTGGAEAF
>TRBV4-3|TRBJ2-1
ASSQGARYEQF
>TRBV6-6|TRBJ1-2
ASSYGGAVGYT
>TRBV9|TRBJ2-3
ASSVGLLADTQY
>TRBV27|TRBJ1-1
ASSLKPGNTEAF
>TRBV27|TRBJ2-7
ASSYPPAGSYEQY
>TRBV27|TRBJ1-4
ASSFGTARDEKLF
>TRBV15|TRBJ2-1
ATSTETGLDEQF
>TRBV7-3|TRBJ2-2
ASSLPGLAGDTGELF
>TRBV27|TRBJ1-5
ATGGGGTPQH